The 9 T cell receptor beta chains presented below share a single source sample, sequenced in a study of blood T cell repertoires in COVID-19. Using immunoSEQ multiplex PCR, the repertoire was profiled, and TCRdb retains in-frame clones only, with some absent. Counted here are 250,000 to 350,000 clones, approximately 90% occurring once; the ten biggest clones make up 2% to 2.5%. The sample taken for sequencing was PBMCs or T cells enriched from blood (not recorded which). The source is a woman in her fifties or sixties in a cohort exposed to, infected with or recovered from COVID-19 (not recorded which).

The chain has TRBV7-3 and TRBJ2-1; TRBD2 matches 12 bases. The CDR3 is 14 residues long. Trimming at V came to 5 bases and at J to 8 bases, leaving 4 bases not matched to a gene. The germline CDR1 and CDR2 sequences are SGHTA and FQGTGA. The CDR3 region has the DNA TGTGCCAGCAGCGCGCTAGCGGGAGGGGATGAGCAGTTCTTC. It yields the protein CASSALAGGDEQFF.

Only a few counts were recorded for this clone. The rearrangement uses TRBV7-8 and TRBJ1-2; D is possibly TRBD1 (5 bases). Trimming took off 3 bases at V and 2 bases at J, with 7 bases between the two ends. The germline CDR1 and CDR2 sequences are SGHVS and FQNEAQ. CDR3 size: 13 residues. The CDR3, as DNA: TGTGCCAGCAGCTTTTGGACAAACTATGGCTACACCTTC. Translation gives CASSFWTNYGYTF.

Of note for this clone: Germline and junction disagree at one end, which may indicate a read error. J is TRBJ1-1 and V is TRBV6-5, with no clear D. CDR1 is MNHEY and CDR2 is SVGAGI in the germline V gene. This CDR3 contains 11 residues. CDR3 region: CGSIEGTEAFF. In DNA, the CDR3 is TGTGGCAGCATAGAGGGCACTGAAGCTTTCTTT.

This chain links TRBV19 with TRBJ1-2; weak D call: TRBD1 (5 bases). Germline CDR1 is LNHDA and CDR2 is SQIVND (reference sequence). V was shortened by 7 bases and J by 6 bases, with 15 bases between the two germline ends. The CDR3 contains 13 residues. CDR3 sequence (DNA): TGTGCCAGTAATCGCGGGGGACGCGATGGCTACACCTTC. Its translation: CASNRGGRDGYTF.

This rearrangement joins TRBV3-1 (or the pseudogene TRBV3-2) to TRBJ2-2, with a weak D call TRBD2 (6 bases). The ends were cut back, 1 base at V and 3 bases at J, with 18 bases in the middle. Germline-derived CDR1 and CDR2 are LGHDT and YNNKEL (reference sequence). This CDR3 is built from 18 residues. The CDR3 sequence is CASSQVYEREADTGELFF. CDR3 bases: TGTGCCAGCAGCCAAGTTTACGAGAGGGAGGCGGACACCGGGGAGCTGTTTTTT.

V usage is TRBV5-4 and J usage is TRBJ2-3; 9 bases match TRBD1. V lost 0 bases and J lost 3; bases outside the gene matches: 5. This CDR3 has 16 amino acids. Germline CDR1 SGHNT, CDR2 YYREEE (reference sequence). CDR3 coding DNA: TGTGCCAGCAGCTTGGATGGGACAGGGTTTACAGATACGCAGTATTTT. The encoded protein is CASSLDGTGFTDTQYF. Full variable domain (rest looked up from reference TRBV5-4 and TRBJ2-3): ETGVTQSPTHLIKTRGQQVTLRCSSQSGHNTVSWYQQALGQGPQFIFQYYREEENGRGNFPPRFSGLQFPNYSSELNVNALELDDSALYLCASSLDGTGFTDTQYFGPGTRLTVL.

The J gene is TRBJ2-4, the V gene TRBV24-1; D is undetermined. CDR3 length: 13 amino acids. The V end was cut by 4 bases, the J end by 3 bases, with 6 bases between. Germline V gene sequence: CDR1 KGHDR, CDR2 SFDVKD. The CDR3 spells CATSDASKNIQYF. The CDR3, as DNA: TGTGCCACCAGTGACGCGAGCAAAAACATTCAGTACTTC.

The V gene is TRBV5-6, the J gene TRBJ1-6, with 9 bases lining up with TRBD1. Germline V gene sequence: CDR1 SGHDT, CDR2 YYEEEE. The CDR3 has 16 amino acids. V was clipped by 2 bases and J by 7 bases; unmatched bases: 7. The CDR3 region has the DNA TGTGCCAGCAGCTTCAAAACAGGGGGCGCGAATTCACCCCTCCACTTT. Translation gives CASSFKTGGANSPLHF.

This chain uses TRBV28 with TRBJ1-1; 7 positions agree with TRBD1. J was trimmed by 0 bases and V by 2 bases; bases with no gene match: 0. This CDR3 comprises 14 residues. CDR1 and CDR2 (germline): MDHEN, SYDVKM. CDR3 in DNA: TGTGCCAGCAGTTTACAGGGGGTGAACACTGAAGCTTTCTTT. As protein: CASSLQGVNTEAFF.